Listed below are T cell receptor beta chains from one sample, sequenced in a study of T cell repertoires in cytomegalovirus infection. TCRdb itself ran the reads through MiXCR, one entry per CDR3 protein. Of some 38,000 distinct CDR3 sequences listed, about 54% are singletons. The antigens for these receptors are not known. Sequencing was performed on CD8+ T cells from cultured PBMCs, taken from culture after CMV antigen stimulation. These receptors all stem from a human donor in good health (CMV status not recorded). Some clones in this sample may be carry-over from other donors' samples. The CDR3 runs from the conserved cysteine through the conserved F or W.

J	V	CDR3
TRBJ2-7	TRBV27	CASSLTGSYEQYF
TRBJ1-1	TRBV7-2	CASTQGTGGPEAFF
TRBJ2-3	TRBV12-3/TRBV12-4	CASSLIAVVGTDTQYF
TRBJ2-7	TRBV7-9	CASSPNPHEQYF
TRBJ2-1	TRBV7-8	CASEGTGAYNEQFF
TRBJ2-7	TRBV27	CASSAGPNPSYEQYF
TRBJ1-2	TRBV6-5	CASSLDGAGPTYGYTF
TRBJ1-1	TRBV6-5	CASSYPPPQAEAFF
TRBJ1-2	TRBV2	CASSGTLTNYGYTF
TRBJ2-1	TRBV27	CASSYMPRDEQFF
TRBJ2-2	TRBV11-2	CASSFTTGELFF
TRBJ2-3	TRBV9	CASSVEVPDTQYF
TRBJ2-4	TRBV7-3	CASSLLPGARIQYF
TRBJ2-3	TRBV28	CASSRTSGVTDTQYF
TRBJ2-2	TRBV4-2	CASSQAPLGPGNTGELFF
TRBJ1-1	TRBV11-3	CASSTDRVEAFF
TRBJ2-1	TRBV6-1	CASSVHTSSYNEQFF
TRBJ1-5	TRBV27	CASSPSQGDGNQPQHF
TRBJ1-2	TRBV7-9	CASSKPRANGYTF
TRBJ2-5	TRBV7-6	CASSAGITETQYF
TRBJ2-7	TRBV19	CASSRAQGSYEQYF
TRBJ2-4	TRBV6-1	CASSETAGTQNIQYF
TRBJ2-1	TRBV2	CASRTAQGADEQFF
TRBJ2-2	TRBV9	CASRSTGTPAGELFF
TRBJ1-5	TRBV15	CATSRDRGTGQPQHF
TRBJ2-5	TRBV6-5	CASRPGVLGLQETQYF
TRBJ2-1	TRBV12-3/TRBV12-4	CASSFSGRGYNEQFF
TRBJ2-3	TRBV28	CATRDLAGEATDTQYF
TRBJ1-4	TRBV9	CASSVGDEKLFF
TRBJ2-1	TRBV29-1	CSVQTEAEQFF
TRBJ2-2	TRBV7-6	CASSLGSVDTGELFF
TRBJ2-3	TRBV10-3	CAIRKTYQGVGTDTQYF
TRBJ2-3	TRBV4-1	CASSQVWESTDTQYF
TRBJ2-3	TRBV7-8	CASGRTSGQITDTQYF
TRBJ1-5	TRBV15	CATSRDQGQPQHF